The 15 T cell receptor beta chains below all came from one sample that was sequenced in a study of T cell responses to AZD1222 COVID-19 vaccine. TCRdb's copy holds only in-frame clones and misses some; the assay was immunoSEQ multiplex PCR. The top ten hold 5.5% of the sample, which has 150,000 to 180,000 clones, 70% to 90% seen once. Sample: peripheral blood, taken on day 0 of MenACWY control vaccination. Source of these receptors: an adult in good health.

Regarding this clone: The same CDR3 is also encoded by other DNA sequences in this sample. This chain joins TRBV12-3 or TRBV12-4 and TRBJ1-2; no reliable D call. The germline V and J ends were trimmed by 1 base and 7 bases, with 7 bases remaining between them. The CDR3 consists of 12 residues. In DNA, the CDR3 is TGTGCCAGCAGTTTAGGATCTGGTGGCTACACCTTC. Translation: CASSLGSGGYTF.

The chain has TRBV29-1 and TRBJ2-7; 11 bases are shared with TRBD2. The CDR3 length is 13 residues. The germline gives CDR1 SQVTM, CDR2 ANQGSEA. Unmatched junction bases numbered 1, after V lost 4 bases and J lost 2 bases. The CDR3 protein is CSVATSGAYEQYF. The CDR3 nucleotides read TGCAGCGTTGCGACTAGCGGGGCCTACGAGCAGTACTTC.

The rearrangement uses TRBV19 and TRBJ1-2, with D uncertain. Germline loops: CDR1 LNHDA, CDR2 SQIVND (reference sequence). V was pared by 2 bases and J by 4 bases, with 17 bases between. The CDR3 runs 16 residues. The CDR3 reads CASSIIGEPVTYGYTF. The CDR3 nucleotides read TGTGCCAGTAGTATAATTGGGGAGCCGGTTACCTATGGCTACACCTTC.

This chain connects TRBV7-2 to TRBJ1-6; TRBD1 is a possible D gene (5 bases). V dropped 2 bases and J dropped 19 bases, with 15 bases sitting between them. Looked up from germline, CDR1 is SGHTA and CDR2 is FQGNSA. This CDR3 region has 12 residues. CDR3 coding DNA: TGTGCCAGCAGCTTAAGGCAGGGTAACTTTCACTTT. It is translated as CASSLRQGNFHF.

CDR3 sequence: CASGLAGTRADEQFF. Written as DNA, the CDR3 is TGTGCTAGTGGTTTGGCCGGGACACGGGCCGATGAGCAGTTCTTC. This chain joins TRBV12-5 and TRBJ2-1; weak D call: TRBD1 (6 bases). Germline lookup yields CDR1 LGHNT and CDR2 FRNRAP. V was clipped by 1 base and J by 8 bases, with 15 bases between them. This CDR3 has 15 amino acids. Together with reference TRBV12-5 and TRBJ2-1, the CDR3 gives the full variable domain: DARVTQTPRHKVTEMGQEVTMRCQPILGHNTVFWYRQTMMQGLELLAYFRNRAPLDDSGMPKDRFSAEMPDATLATLKIQPSEPRDSAVYFCASGLAGTRADEQFFGPGTRLTVL.

This clone has a single count. The V call is TRBV19, the J call TRBJ1-4; TRBD1 might be the D (5 bases). CDR3 length equals 15 residues. The germline CDR1 and CDR2 sequences are LNHDA and SQIVND (reference sequence). V lost 6 bases to trimming and J lost 0 bases, with 11 bases between them. As DNA, the CDR3 is TGTGCCAGTAGGAACAGGCTCACAACTAATGAAAAACTGTTTTTT. Translated, it gives CASRNRLTTNEKLFF. The variable domain in full, completed from reference TRBV19 and TRBJ1-4, reads DGGITQSPKYLFRKEGQNVTLSCEQNLNHDAMYWYRQDPGQGLRLIYYSQIVNDFQKGDIAEGYSVSREKKESFPLTVTSAQKNPTAFYLCASRNRLTTNEKLFFGSGTQLSVL.

The chain carries TRBV7-9 and TRBJ2-2, with TRBD2 matching over 13 bases. The CDR3 loop spans 17 amino acids. Germline lookup yields CDR1 SEHNR and CDR2 FQNEAQ (reference sequence). The ends lost 2 bases at V and 5 bases at J; junction bases unmatched: 5. CDR3 loop: CASSLQVTSGGTGELFF. The CDR3 region has the DNA TGTGCCAGCAGCTTACAAGTGACTAGCGGGGGGACCGGGGAGCTGTTTTTT.

The CDR3 DNA is TGTGCCAGTACGCTGGGGGGACGGGGGCAGCCCCAGCATTTT. It specifies CASTLGGRGQPQHF. The chain uses TRBV19 and TRBJ1-5; D possibly corresponds to TRBD1 (5 bases). The length of the CDR3 is 14 residues. CDR1 and CDR2 from the germline V gene are LNHDA and SQIVND (reference sequence). The V gene lost 7 bases and the J gene lost 7 bases, with 17 bases spanning the gap.

V usage is TRBV3-1 (or the pseudogene TRBV3-2) and J usage is TRBJ1-6; no reliable D call. This CDR3 contains 15 residues. Germline V lookup: CDR1 LGHDT, CDR2 YNNKEL (reference sequence). Trimming pared 7 bases from V and 7 bases from J, leaving 17 bases between. CDR3 bases: TGTGCCAGCACCCCTCGTTTCCCGGGGAATTCACCCCTCCACTTT. Translation gives CASTPRFPGNSPLHF.

The chain recombines TRBV28 with TRBJ2-2, with TRBD2 as a possible D gene (7 bases). Germline CDR1 and CDR2: MDHEN and SYDVKM. The CDR3 consists of 16 residues. The ends were cut back, 7 bases at V and 0 bases at J, with 15 bases in the middle. Written as DNA, the CDR3 is TGTGCCAGCACGCCTTGGGGGGGCCCGAACACCGGGGAGCTGTTTTTT. Its protein is CASTPWGGPNTGELFF.

For the CDR3, the DNA is TGTGCCAGCAGCTCCCAGCGGGCGCGCTCCTACGAGCAGTACTTC. This encodes CASSSQRARSYEQYF. The chain links TRBV7-2 to TRBJ2-7, with TRBD2 as a possible D gene (6 bases). The CDR3 has 15 amino acids. The ends were cut back, 4 bases at V and 0 bases at J, with 13 bases in the middle. Looked up from germline, CDR1 is SGHTA and CDR2 is FQGNSA. Based on the CDR3 plus reference TRBV7-2 and TRBJ2-7, the full variable domain is GAGVSQSPSNKVTEKGKDVELRCDPISGHTALYWYRQSLGQGLEFLIYFQGNSAPDKSGLPSDRFSAERTGGSVSTLTIQRTQQEDSAVYLCASSSQRARSYEQYFGPGTRLTVT.

This chain uses TRBV5-3 with TRBJ2-1; the D is unclear. TRBV5-3 is an open reading frame, and its role is uncertain. V gave up 2 bases and J gave up 4 bases, with 10 bases separating them. The CDR3 has 14 residues. CDR3 coding DNA: TGTGCCAGAAGCTTACCGGTGGGATACAATGAGCAGTTCTTC. This sequence encodes CARSLPVGYNEQFF.

The CDR3 loop reads CASSPGPQETQYF. As DNA, the CDR3 is TGTGCCAGCAGCCCGGGACCACAAGAGACCCAGTACTTC. This sequence joins TRBV5-4 and TRBJ2-5; D may be TRBD1 or TRBD2 (5 bases each). The CDR3 totals 13 residues. CDR1 and CDR2 (germline): SGHNT, YYREEE (reference sequence). Trimming took off 4 bases at V and 2 bases at J, with 9 bases between the two ends.

This sequence joins TRBV7-9 and TRBJ2-7, with TRBD1 identical over 12 bases. The V and J ends lost 6 bases and 0 bases, in that order; junction bases with no gene match: 6. Per germline, CDR1 SEHNR and CDR2 FQNEAQ (reference sequence). This CDR3 comprises 16 residues. Here the CDR3 DNA reads TGTGCCAGCAGGGCCGGGACAGGGGGCCCCTCCTACGAGCAGTACTTC. The encoded protein is CASRAGTGGPSYEQYF.

The chain is built from TRBV19 and TRBJ1-1; no reliable D call. CDR3 size: 15 residues. Germline-derived CDR1 and CDR2 are LNHDA and SQIVND (reference sequence). Trimming stripped 7 bases from V and 1 base from J, with 16 bases between. The CDR3 loop reads CASMPIDRPNTEAFF. Written as DNA, the CDR3 is TGTGCCAGTATGCCCATCGACCGGCCGAACACTGAAGCTTTCTTT.